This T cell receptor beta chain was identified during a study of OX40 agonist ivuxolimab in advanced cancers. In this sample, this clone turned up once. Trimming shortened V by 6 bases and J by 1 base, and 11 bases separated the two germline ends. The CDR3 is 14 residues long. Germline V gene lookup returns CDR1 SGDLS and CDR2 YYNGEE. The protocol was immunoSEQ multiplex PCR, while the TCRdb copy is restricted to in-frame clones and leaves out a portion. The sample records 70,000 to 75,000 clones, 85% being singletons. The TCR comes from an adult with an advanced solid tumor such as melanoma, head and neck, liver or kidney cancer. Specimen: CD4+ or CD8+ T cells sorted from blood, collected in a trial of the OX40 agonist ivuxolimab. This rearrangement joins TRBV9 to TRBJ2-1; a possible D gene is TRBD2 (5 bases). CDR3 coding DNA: TGTGCCAGCACCCTCGGGATTTCCTACAATGAGCAGTTCTTC. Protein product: CASTLGISYNEQFF.